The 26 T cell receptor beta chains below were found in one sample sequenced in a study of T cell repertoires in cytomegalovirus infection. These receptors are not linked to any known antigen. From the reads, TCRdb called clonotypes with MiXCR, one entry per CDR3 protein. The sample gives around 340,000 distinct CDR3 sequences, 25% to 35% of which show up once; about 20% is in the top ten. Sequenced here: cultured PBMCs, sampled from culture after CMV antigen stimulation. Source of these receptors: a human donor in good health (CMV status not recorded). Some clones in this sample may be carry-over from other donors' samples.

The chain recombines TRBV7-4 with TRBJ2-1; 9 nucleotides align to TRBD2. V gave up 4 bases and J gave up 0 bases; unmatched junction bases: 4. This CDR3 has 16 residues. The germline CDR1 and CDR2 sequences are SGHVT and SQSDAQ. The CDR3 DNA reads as TGTGCCAGCAGCTCCTTTAGCGGGAGCTCCTACAATGAGCAGTTCTTC. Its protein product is CASSSFSGSSYNEQFF.

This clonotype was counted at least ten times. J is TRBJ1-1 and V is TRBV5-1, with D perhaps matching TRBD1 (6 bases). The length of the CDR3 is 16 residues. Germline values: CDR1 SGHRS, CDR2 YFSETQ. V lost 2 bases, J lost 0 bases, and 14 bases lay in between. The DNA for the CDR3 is TGCGCCAGCAGCTTATCACAGGGCATCATGAACACTGAAGCTTTCTTT. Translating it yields CASSLSQGIMNTEAFF.

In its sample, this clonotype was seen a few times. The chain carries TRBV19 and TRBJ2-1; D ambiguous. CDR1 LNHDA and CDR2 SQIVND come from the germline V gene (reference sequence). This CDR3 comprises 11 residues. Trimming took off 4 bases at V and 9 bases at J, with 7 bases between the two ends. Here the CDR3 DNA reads TGTGCCAGTAGTAGGTGGGCTGAGCAGTTCTTC. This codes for CASSRWAEQFF.

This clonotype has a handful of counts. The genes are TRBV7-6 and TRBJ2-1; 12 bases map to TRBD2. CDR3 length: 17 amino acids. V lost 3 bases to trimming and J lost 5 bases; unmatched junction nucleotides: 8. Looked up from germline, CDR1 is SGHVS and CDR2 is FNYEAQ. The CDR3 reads CASSFSLTSGSDNEQFF. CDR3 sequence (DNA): TGTGCCAGCAGCTTTTCCCTGACTAGCGGGAGTGACAATGAGCAGTTCTTC.

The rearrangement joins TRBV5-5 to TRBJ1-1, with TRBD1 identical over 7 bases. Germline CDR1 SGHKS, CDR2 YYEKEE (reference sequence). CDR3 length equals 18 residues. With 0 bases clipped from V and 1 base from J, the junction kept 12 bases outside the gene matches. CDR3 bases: TGTGCCAGCAGCTTGGGTATTCTCAGGGGGTCGGGGAACACTGAAGCTTTCTTT. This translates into CASSLGILRGSGNTEAFF.

This CDR3 reads CASSESRAYEQYF. In nucleotides, the CDR3 is TGTGCCAGCAGTGAATCTAGGGCCTACGAGCAGTACTTC. The rearrangement joins TRBV2 to TRBJ2-7; no clear D gene. CDR3 length: 13 amino acids. The V gene lost 2 bases and the J gene lost 2 bases, with 7 bases spanning the gap. In germline, CDR1 is SNHLY, CDR2 FYNNEI.

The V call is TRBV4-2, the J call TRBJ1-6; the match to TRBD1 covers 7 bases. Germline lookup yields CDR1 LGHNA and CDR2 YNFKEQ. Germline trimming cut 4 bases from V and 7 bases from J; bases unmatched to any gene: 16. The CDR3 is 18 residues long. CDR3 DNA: TGTGCCAGCAGCCTGGCCGCCGTAAGGGACAGTCACAATTCACCCCTCCACTTT. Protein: CASSLAAVRDSHNSPLHF.

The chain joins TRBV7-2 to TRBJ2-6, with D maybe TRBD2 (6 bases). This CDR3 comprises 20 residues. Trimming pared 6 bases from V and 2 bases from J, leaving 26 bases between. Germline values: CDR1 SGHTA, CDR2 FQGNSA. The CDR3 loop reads CASRAAGTFLGIAGANVLTF. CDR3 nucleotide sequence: TGTGCCAGCAGGGCGGCCGGGACTTTCCTTGGGATAGCTGGGGCCAACGTCCTGACTTTC.

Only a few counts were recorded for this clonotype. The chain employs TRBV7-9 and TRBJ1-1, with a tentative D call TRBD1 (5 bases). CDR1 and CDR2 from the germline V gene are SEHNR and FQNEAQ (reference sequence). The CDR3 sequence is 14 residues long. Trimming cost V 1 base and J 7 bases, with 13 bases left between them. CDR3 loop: CASSLGGEMLEAFF. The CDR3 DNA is TGTGCCAGCAGCTTAGGGGGGGAGATGCTTGAAGCTTTCTTT.

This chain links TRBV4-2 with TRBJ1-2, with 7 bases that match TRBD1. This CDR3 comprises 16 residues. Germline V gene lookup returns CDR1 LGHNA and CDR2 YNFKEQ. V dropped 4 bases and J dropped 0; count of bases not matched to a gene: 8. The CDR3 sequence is CASSRVTGDANYGYTF. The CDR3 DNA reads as TGTGCCAGCAGCCGCGTAACAGGGGACGCTAACTATGGCTACACCTTC.

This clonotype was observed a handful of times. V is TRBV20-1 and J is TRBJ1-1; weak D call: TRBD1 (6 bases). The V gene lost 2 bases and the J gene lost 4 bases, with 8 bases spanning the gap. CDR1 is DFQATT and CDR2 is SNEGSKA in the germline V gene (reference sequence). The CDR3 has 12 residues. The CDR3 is CSARRDITEAFF. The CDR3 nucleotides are TGCAGTGCTAGAAGGGACATCACTGAAGCTTTCTTT.

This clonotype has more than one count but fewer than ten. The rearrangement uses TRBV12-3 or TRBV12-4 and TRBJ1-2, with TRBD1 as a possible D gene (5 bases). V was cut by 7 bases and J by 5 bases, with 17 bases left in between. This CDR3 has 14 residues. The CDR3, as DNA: TGTGCCAGCACCCTTTCCGGGACGGTTTATGGCTACACCTTC. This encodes CASTLSGTVYGYTF.

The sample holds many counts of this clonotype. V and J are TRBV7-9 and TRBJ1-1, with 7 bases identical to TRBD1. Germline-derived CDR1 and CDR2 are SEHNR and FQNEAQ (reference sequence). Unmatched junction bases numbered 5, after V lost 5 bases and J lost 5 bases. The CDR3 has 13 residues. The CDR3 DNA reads TGTGCCAGCAGCCCGACAGGGAGGACTGAAGCTTTCTTT. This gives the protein CASSPTGRTEAFF.

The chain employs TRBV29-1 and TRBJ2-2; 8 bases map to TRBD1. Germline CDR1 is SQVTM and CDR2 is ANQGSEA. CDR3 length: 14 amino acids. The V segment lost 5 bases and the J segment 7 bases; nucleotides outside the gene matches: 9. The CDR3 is CSVRAGGTNGELFF. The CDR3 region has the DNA TGCAGCGTTCGGGCAGGGGGCACGAACGGGGAGCTGTTTTTT.

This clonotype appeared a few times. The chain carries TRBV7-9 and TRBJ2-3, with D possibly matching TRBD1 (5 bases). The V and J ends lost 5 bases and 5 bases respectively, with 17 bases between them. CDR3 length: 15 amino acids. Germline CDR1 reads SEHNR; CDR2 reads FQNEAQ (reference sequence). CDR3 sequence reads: CASSPGRTEKDTQYF. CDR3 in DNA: TGTGCCAGCAGCCCAGGGCGCACGGAAAAAGATACGCAGTATTTT.

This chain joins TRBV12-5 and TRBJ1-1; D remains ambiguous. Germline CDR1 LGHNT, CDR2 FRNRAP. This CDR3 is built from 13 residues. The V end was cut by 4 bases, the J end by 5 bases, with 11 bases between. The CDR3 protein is CASGSSLGTEAFF. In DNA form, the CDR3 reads TGTGCTAGTGGTTCATCCTTAGGGACTGAAGCTTTCTTT.

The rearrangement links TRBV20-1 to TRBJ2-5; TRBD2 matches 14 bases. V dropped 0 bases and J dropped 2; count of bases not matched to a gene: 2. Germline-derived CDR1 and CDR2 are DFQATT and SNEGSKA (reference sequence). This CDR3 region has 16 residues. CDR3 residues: CSARDWTSGRQETQYF. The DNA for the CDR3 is TGCAGTGCTAGAGATTGGACTAGCGGGAGGCAAGAGACCCAGTACTTC.

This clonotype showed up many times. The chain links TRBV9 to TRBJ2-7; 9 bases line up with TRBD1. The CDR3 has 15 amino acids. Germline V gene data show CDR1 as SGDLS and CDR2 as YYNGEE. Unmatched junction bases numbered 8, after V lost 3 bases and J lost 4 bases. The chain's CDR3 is CASSATGGGGYEQYF. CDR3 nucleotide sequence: TGTGCCAGCAGCGCCACAGGGGGCGGCGGATACGAGCAGTACTTC.

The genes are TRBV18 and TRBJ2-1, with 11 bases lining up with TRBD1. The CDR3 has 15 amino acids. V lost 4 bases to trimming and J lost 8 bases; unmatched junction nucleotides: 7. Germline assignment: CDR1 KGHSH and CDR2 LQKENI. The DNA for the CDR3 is TGTGCCAGCTCACGCTGGACAGGGGGCGAGGATGAGCAGTTCTTC. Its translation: CASSRWTGGEDEQFF.

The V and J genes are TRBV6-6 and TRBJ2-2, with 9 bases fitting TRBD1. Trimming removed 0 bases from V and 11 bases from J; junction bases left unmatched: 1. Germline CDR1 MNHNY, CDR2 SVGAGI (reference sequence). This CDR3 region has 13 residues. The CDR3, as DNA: TGTGCCAGCAGTTACTCGGGACAGGGAGAGCTGTTTTTT. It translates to CASSYSGQGELFF.

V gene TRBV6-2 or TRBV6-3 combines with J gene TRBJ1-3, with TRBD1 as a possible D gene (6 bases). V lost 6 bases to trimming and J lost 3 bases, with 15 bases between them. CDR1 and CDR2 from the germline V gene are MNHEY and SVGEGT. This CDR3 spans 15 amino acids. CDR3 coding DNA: TGTGCCAGCAGCTTCAGGGGAGCGGTTGGAAACACCATATATTTT. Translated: CASSFRGAVGNTIYF.

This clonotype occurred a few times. In nucleotides, the CDR3 is TGTGCCAGCAGATTAGGGCAGGGGGCGAGCTACGAGCAGTACTTC. Amino acid sequence: CASRLGQGASYEQYF. This chain joins TRBV6-1 and TRBJ2-7; 8 bases match TRBD1. J was trimmed by 3 bases and V by 6 bases; bases with no gene match: 10. The CDR3 extends over 15 amino acids. Germline CDR1 is MNHNS and CDR2 is SASEGT.

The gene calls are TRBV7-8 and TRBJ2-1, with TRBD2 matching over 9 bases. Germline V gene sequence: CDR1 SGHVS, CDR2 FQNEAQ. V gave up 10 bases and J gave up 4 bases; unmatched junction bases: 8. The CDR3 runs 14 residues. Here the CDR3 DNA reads TGTGCCATCCCCGTGACTAGCGGATACAATGAGCAGTTCTTC. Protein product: CAIPVTSGYNEQFF.

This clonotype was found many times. The CDR3 DNA reads as TGTGCCAGCAGTTTAGCGGGGGTTGGAAACACCATATATTTT. Its translation: CASSLAGVGNTIYF. The V call is TRBV12-3 or TRBV12-4, the J call TRBJ1-3; D may be TRBD1 (5 bases). Trimming took off 0 bases at V and 3 bases at J, with 6 bases between the two ends. The CDR3 totals 14 residues.

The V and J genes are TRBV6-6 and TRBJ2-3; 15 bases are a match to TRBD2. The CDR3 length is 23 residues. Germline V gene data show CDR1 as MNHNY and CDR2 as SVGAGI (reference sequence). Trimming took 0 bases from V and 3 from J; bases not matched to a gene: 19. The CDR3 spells CASSYSKLRFTRTSGGETDTQYF. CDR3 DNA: TGTGCCAGCAGTTACTCGAAACTGAGGTTCACCCGGACTAGCGGGGGGGAGACAGATACGCAGTATTTT.

The CDR3 nucleotides are TGTGCCATCAGTGAGCCCCGGACAGGGGGCAATGAGCAGTTCTTC. Protein sequence: CAISEPRTGGNEQFF. The chain carries TRBV10-3 and TRBJ2-1, with 10 nucleotides matching TRBD1. The V gene's germline CDR1 is ENHRY and CDR2 SYGVKD. J was trimmed by 6 bases and V by 2 bases; bases with no gene match: 4. The CDR3 length is 15 residues.